Described below is a single T cell receptor beta chain sequence and its context. Antigen unknown. Extremely preterm births at about 22-27 weeks of gestation supplied the samples. V lost 2 bases, J lost 10 bases, and 6 bases stayed unmatched. This CDR3 contains 14 residues. Germline assignment: CDR1 SGHRS and CDR2 YFSETQ. This sample is part of a study of naive CD8 T cells in extremely preterm neonates. Points from the study as a whole: Preterm infants showed shorter CDR3s, fewer N additions and less trimming than older groups.

Data came from immunoSEQ multiplex PCR; TCRdb stores just in-frame clones and leaves some out. Of about 23,000 clones in the sample, approximately 88% were seen once. The specimen sequenced was naive CD8+ T cells from cord blood. The receptor's source is a boy who was born preterm. V is TRBV5-1 and J is TRBJ1-6, with TRBD1 matching over 7 bases. This CDR3 is CASSFRDRSSPLHF. The CDR3 DNA reads TGCGCCAGCAGCTTCCGGGACAGAAGCTCACCCCTCCACTTT.